This T cell receptor (beta chain) stems from a study of blood T cell repertoires in COVID-19. Study in general: The United States, Italy and Spain were the sources of the acute and convalescent COVID-19 samples. T cells, B-cell-depleted T cells, or PBMCs supplied cDNA or gDNA.

Trimming left V 3 bases short and J 1 base short, with 16 bases between. Germline CDR1 reads KGHSH; CDR2 reads LQKENI. The CDR3 has 17 residues. In the authors' methods: Estimation of nucleated cell counts relied on the amplification of reference gene primers. Using immunoSEQ multiplex PCR, the repertoire was profiled, and TCRdb retains in-frame clones only, with some absent. V, J and clone size reflect that table, while D and trimming were determined from the DNA. In the table there are approximately 28,000 clones, around nine tenths of which are singletons. The sample comprised peripheral blood. The rearrangement uses TRBV18 and TRBJ1-3; D call uncertain. The sequence derives from a human donor in a cohort sampled during active COVID-19. DNA for the CDR3: TGTGCCAGCTCACCGATAAGGACGGAGGCTTCTGGAAACACCATATATTTT. This translates into CASSPIRTEASGNTIYF.